These 27 T cell receptor beta chains came from one sample sequenced in a study of metastatic and nonmetastatic thyroid tumors. Among the patients, none had received any treatment before thyroid surgery. MiXCR re-clonotyped the PCR reads for TCRdb. The repertoire has 72,000 or so clones, more than 15% of them found once; the top ten carry over 10%. Sequenced: blood. The source of these receptors is a female donor with papillary thyroid cancer or a benign thyroid nodule (not recorded which). Some clones in this sample may be carry-over from other donors' samples.

The rearrangement joins TRBV11-2 to TRBJ2-7, with 13 bases fitting TRBD2. J lost 6 bases, V lost 4 bases, and 12 bases had no gene match. The germline V gene has CDR1 SGHAT and CDR2 FQNNGV. This CDR3 has 17 residues. The DNA for the CDR3 is TGTGCCAGCAGCTCCCGGACTAGCGGGAGTTCCGTGCTCGAGCAGTACGTC. This translates into CASSSRTSGSSVLEQYV.

This clone occurred many times. The genes are TRBV29-1 and TRBJ2-5, with 14 bases aligning to TRBD2. Germline-derived CDR1 and CDR2 are SQVTM and ANQGSEA. This CDR3 is built from 13 residues. With V trimmed by 5 bases and J by 11 bases, 7 bases remained unmatched. CDR3 protein: CSVKGLAGVSQYF. CDR3 in DNA: TGCAGCGTTAAGGGACTAGCGGGAGTGTCGCAGTACTTC. The complete variable domain, with remaining parts taken from reference TRBV29-1 and TRBJ2-5, reads SAVISQKPSRDICQRGTSLTIQCQVDSQVTMMFWYRQQPGQSLTLIATANQGSEATYESGFVIDKFPISRPNLTFSTLTVSNMSPEDSSIYLCSVKGLAGVSQYFGPGTRLLVL.

This clone was counted many times. V and J are TRBV13 and TRBJ2-2, with 12 nucleotides matching TRBD2. Germline values: CDR1 PRHDT, CDR2 FYEKMQ (reference sequence). This CDR3 spans 20 amino acids. With V trimmed by 5 bases and J by 3 bases, 16 bases remained unmatched. CDR3 DNA: TGTGCCAGCAGCCCCCCCCCCGGACTAGCGGGAAAGGGGGACACCGGGGAGCTGTTTTTT. This codes for CASSPPPGLAGKGDTGELFF.

At least ten counts were recorded for this clone. The CDR3 DNA is TGTGCCAGCGGCTTCTCTGGAAACACCATATATTTT. Translated: CASGFSGNTIYF. The rearrangement joins TRBV27 to TRBJ1-3, with no clear D. Germline assignment: CDR1 MNHEY and CDR2 SMNVEV (reference sequence). Trimming shortened V by 8 bases and J by 0 bases, and 5 bases separated the two germline ends. The CDR3 consists of 12 residues.

The table lists this clone with many counts. The same CDR3 can be traced to other DNA sequences in this sample. J is TRBJ1-1 and V is TRBV12-5; D remains unclear. The germline gives CDR1 LGHNT, CDR2 FRNRAP. CDR3 size: 12 residues. V was clipped by 6 bases and J by 1 base, with 6 bases between them. CDR3 in amino acids: CASGLGNTEAFF. The CDR3, as DNA: TGTGCTAGTGGCCTAGGGAACACTGAAGCTTTCTTT.

This clone showed up many times. This chain joins TRBV19 and TRBJ1-1, with D tentatively TRBD1 (5 bases). The germline V and J ends were trimmed by 4 bases and 5 bases, with 20 bases remaining between them. CDR1 and CDR2 from the germline V gene are LNHDA and SQIVND (reference sequence). This CDR3 contains 16 residues. CDR3 residues: CASSTAIEFRGTEAFF. The CDR3 nucleotides read TGTGCCAGTAGTACCGCCATAGAGTTTCGGGGGACTGAAGCTTTCTTT.

The chain links TRBV20-1 to TRBJ2-1, with 10 bases aligning to TRBD2. CDR3 length: 16 amino acids. V lost 0 bases to trimming and J lost 7 bases; unmatched junction nucleotides: 9. Germline loops: CDR1 DFQATT, CDR2 SNEGSKA (reference sequence). The CDR3 is CSARDSASGSLNEQFF. CDR3 coding DNA: TGCAGTGCTAGAGATTCGGCTAGCGGGAGTTTGAATGAGCAGTTCTTC.

This clone came up many times. The chain combines TRBV2 with TRBJ2-7; possible D gene TRBD2, 6 bases. The germline V gene encodes CDR1 SNHLY and CDR2 FYNNEI. V shed 6 bases and J shed 10 bases, with 16 bases lying between them. This CDR3 is built from 12 residues. CDR3 sequence (DNA): TGTGCCAGCAGGGAGGGAAAGGAACCCCAGTACTTC. This translates into CASREGKEPQYF.

The gene calls are TRBV18 and TRBJ1-5; D is possibly TRBD1 (6 bases). Trimming took 3 bases from V and 6 from J, leaving 9 bases between them. CDR3 length: 13 amino acids. Germline values: CDR1 KGHSH, CDR2 LQKENI. The CDR3 region is CASSPDRFQPQHF. The CDR3 coding sequence is TGTGCCAGCTCACCCGACAGGTTTCAGCCCCAGCATTTT.

This chain joins TRBV30 and TRBJ1-2; a possible D gene is TRBD1 (5 bases). This CDR3 contains 11 residues. CDR1 is GTSNPN and CDR2 is SVGIG in the germline V gene (reference sequence). Trimming pared 3 bases from V and 4 bases from J, leaving 6 bases between. CDR3 DNA: TGTGCCTGGAGAGGGACCTATGGCTACACCTTC. Its translation is CAWRGTYGYTF.

This clone was seen repeatedly, ten times or more. This chain uses TRBV11-3 with TRBJ2-1; 12 nucleotides match TRBD2. This CDR3 has 16 residues. Per the germline V gene, CDR1 is SGHNT and CDR2 is YENEEA. V was pared by 2 bases and J by 8 bases, with 7 bases of the junction left unmatched. CDR3 sequence: CASSLPLAGGIHEQFF. CDR3 nucleotide sequence: TGTGCCAGCAGCTTACCCCTAGCGGGAGGGATACATGAGCAGTTCTTC.

This clone was counted many times. The chain couples TRBV20-1 to TRBJ1-6, with TRBD1 matching 10 bases. The ends lost 5 bases at V and 10 bases at J; junction bases unmatched: 14. CDR3 length: 16 amino acids. Germline V gene data show CDR1 as DFQATT and CDR2 as SNEGSKA (reference sequence). CDR3: CSAQGSGQGSYSPLHF. DNA for the CDR3: TGCAGTGCTCAAGGCTCGGGACAGGGGAGCTACTCACCCCTCCACTTT.

The table lists this clone with many counts. This chain joins TRBV6-5 and TRBJ2-7, with 7 nucleotides matching TRBD2. The CDR3 totals 15 residues. Germline V lookup: CDR1 MNHEY, CDR2 SVGAGI. V trimming: 0 bases; J trimming: 1 base; junction bases outside the gene matches: 3. The CDR3 nucleotides are TGTGCCAGCAGTTACTCGGCTAGCGGATCCTACGAGCAGTACTTC. The encoded protein is CASSYSASGSYEQYF.

This clone occurred many times. This chain connects TRBV11-3 to TRBJ2-3, with D perhaps matching TRBD2 (5 bases). Trimming shortened V by 8 bases and J by 2 bases, and 14 bases separated the two germline ends. This CDR3 spans 14 amino acids. Germline CDR1 reads SGHNT; CDR2 reads YENEEA. The CDR3 is CASCSFGVTDTQYF. As DNA, the CDR3 is TGTGCCAGCTGCTCGTTCGGGGTCACAGATACGCAGTATTTT.

J is TRBJ2-3 and V is TRBV7-2, with unresolved D. Trimming shortened V by 5 bases and J by 2 bases, and 8 bases separated the two germline ends. CDR1 and CDR2 (germline): SGHTA, FQGNSA. This CDR3 contains 13 residues. CDR3 protein: CASSLLFTDTQYF. CDR3 bases: TGTGCCAGCAGCCTACTATTCACAGATACGCAGTATTTT.

This clone was detected once. For the CDR3, the DNA is TGTGCCACCAGTGAAGACAACAGAAACACCGGGGAGCTGTTTTTT. It encodes CATSEDNRNTGELFF. The chain employs TRBV24-1 and TRBJ2-2; D remains ambiguous. Germline V gene lookup returns CDR1 KGHDR and CDR2 SFDVKD. The CDR3 loop spans 15 amino acids. V was trimmed by 4 bases and J by 2 bases, leaving 10 bases between them.

This clone was counted at least ten times. The gene calls are TRBV5-1 and TRBJ1-5; D call uncertain. The CDR3 consists of 14 residues. Trimming removed 0 bases at V and 3 bases at J, with 7 bases between. Germline V CDR1 and CDR2: SGHRS, YFSETQ. CDR3 amino acids: CASSLGQPNQPQHF. CDR3 DNA: TGCGCCAGCAGCTTGGGGCAGCCCAATCAGCCCCAGCATTTT. Full variable domain (rest looked up from reference TRBV5-1 and TRBJ1-5): KAGVTQTPRYLIKTRGQQVTLSCSPISGHRSVSWYQQTPGQGLQFLFEYFSETQRNKGNFPGRFSGRQFSNSRSEMNVSTLELGDSALYLCASSLGQPNQPQHFGDGTRLSIL.

This sequence joins TRBV27 and TRBJ1-5, with D unresolved. CDR1 is MNHEY and CDR2 is SMNVEV in the germline V gene (reference sequence). Deletions cut 5 bases from V and 4 bases from J, with 6 bases between. The CDR3 extends over 12 amino acids. The CDR3 here is CASSGVNQPQHF. The CDR3 coding sequence is TGTGCCAGCAGTGGGGTTAATCAGCCCCAGCATTTT.

This clone was seen ten or more times. The rearrangement links TRBV20-1 to TRBJ2-7; 13 bases line up with TRBD2. Trimming removed 3 bases from V and 6 bases from J; junction bases left unmatched: 8. Germline V gene data show CDR1 as DFQATT and CDR2 as SNEGSKA (reference sequence). The CDR3 has 15 amino acids. CDR3 bases: TGCAGTGCTAGCCCCGGACTAGCGGGAGCGGGCGAGCAGTACTTC. The encoded protein is CSASPGLAGAGEQYF.

The chain recombines TRBV14 with TRBJ2-7; TRBD2 matches at 9 bases. V lost 4 bases to trimming and J lost 2 bases; unmatched junction nucleotides: 3. The V gene's germline CDR1 is SGHDN and CDR2 FVKESK. The CDR3 contains 14 residues. The CDR3 spells CASSPLAGPYEQYF. As DNA, the CDR3 is TGTGCCAGCAGCCCTCTAGCGGGGCCCTACGAGCAGTACTTC.

Ten or more counts support this clone. A single base separates this from a much larger clone, so it may be a read error. The V gene is TRBV6-6, the J gene TRBJ1-2, with D possibly TRBD1 on 5 matching bases. The CDR3 sequence is 15 residues long. CDR1 and CDR2 (germline): MNHNY, SVGAGI (reference sequence). CDR3: CASSTPTGTGFGHTF. As DNA, the CDR3 is TGTGCCAGCAGTACTCCGACGGGGACGGGTTTTGGCCACACCTTC.

The sample holds many counts of this clone. The rearrangement uses TRBV19 and TRBJ2-1; 12 positions match TRBD2. The CDR3 contains 19 residues. Trimming removed 4 bases from V and 1 base from J; junction bases left unmatched: 11. Germline CDR1 is LNHDA and CDR2 is SQIVND (reference sequence). In DNA, the CDR3 is TGTGCCAGTAGTAGGTTAGGGACTAGCGGGTGGATGTCCTACAATGAGCAGTTCTTC. Translated, it gives CASSRLGTSGWMSYNEQFF. The full variable domain, with the rest looked up from reference TRBV19 and TRBJ2-1, is DGGITQSPKYLFRKEGQNVTLSCEQNLNHDAMYWYRQDPGQGLRLIYYSQIVNDFQKGDIAEGYSVSREKKESFPLTVTSAQKNPTAFYLCASSRLGTSGWMSYNEQFFGPGTRLTVL.

This chain links TRBV19 with TRBJ2-2, with TRBD1 matching 8 bases. Trimming removed 6 bases from V and 4 bases from J; junction bases left unmatched: 10. Germline values: CDR1 LNHDA, CDR2 SQIVND (reference sequence). CDR3 size: 16 residues. This chain's CDR3 is CASRTPGQAITGELFF. DNA of the CDR3: TGTGCCAGTAGAACACCGGGACAGGCGATCACCGGGGAGCTGTTTTTT.

This clone came up many times. The chain links TRBV27 to TRBJ2-6; 8 bases are shared with TRBD1. CDR1 and CDR2 (germline): MNHEY, SMNVEV (reference sequence). The CDR3 covers 17 residues. V lost 3 bases to trimming and J lost 2 bases; unmatched junction nucleotides: 6. CDR3 region: CASSFLLQGAGANVLTF. For the CDR3, the DNA is TGTGCCAGCAGTTTTCTCCTACAGGGGGCTGGGGCCAACGTCCTGACTTTC.

This clone was counted ten times or more. Being one base from a much bigger clone, this may be a read error. The chain carries TRBV20-1 and TRBJ1-4, with 7 bases identical to TRBD1. CDR3 length: 15 residues. CDR1 is DFQATT and CDR2 is SNEGSKA in the germline V gene (reference sequence). The CDR3 DNA is TGCAGTGCTGGAGATCTTTTAACAGGGGATGAAAAACTGTTTTTT. Protein product: CSAGDLLTGDEKLFF.

This clone was seen many times. V is TRBV4-1 and J is TRBJ2-7; D unclear. Germline values: CDR1 MGHRA, CDR2 YSYEKL. Trimming pared 0 bases from V and 1 base from J, leaving 7 bases between. The CDR3 runs 14 residues. The CDR3 reads CASSQDPRSYEQYF. DNA of the CDR3: TGCGCCAGCAGCCAAGATCCGCGGTCCTACGAGCAGTACTTC.

The chain's CDR3 is CASSPSTQQADTQYF. In DNA form, the CDR3 reads TGTGCCAGCTCACCTTCAACGCAACAGGCAGATACGCAGTATTTT. The V and J genes are TRBV18 and TRBJ2-3, with a weak D call TRBD1 (5 bases). The CDR3 has 15 residues. Trimming pared 3 bases from V and 4 bases from J, leaving 14 bases between. CDR1 and CDR2 (germline): KGHSH, LQKENI.